Listed below are T cell receptor beta chains from one sample, sequenced in a study of cytotoxic CD8 clonotypes in ibrutinib-treated CLL. Libraries were prepared by immunoSEQ multiplex PCR; TCRdb keeps only in-frame clonotypes and omits some of them. The sample records more than 300,000 clones, around four fifths being singletons. Here the sequenced sample was PBMCs, taken before ibrutinib treatment. Source of these receptors: a human donor with chronic lymphocytic leukemia. Each CDR3 is given with its conserved first and last residue. D genes are given only for firm matches. Size is omitted from some rows. Given values are once, few, many or a class for expanded clones.

TRBD1 TRBJ2-3 TRBV6-5 . TGTGCCAGCAGTTATCTGAGGACAGGGGGCTCAGATACGCAGTATTTT CASSYLRTGGSDTQYF
. TRBJ2-7 TRBV9 few TGTGCCAGCAGCGAAGGACTATCGCCCTACGAGCAGTACTTC CASSEGLSPYEQYF
TRBD1 TRBJ2-5 TRBV28 . TGTGCCAGCACACCGGGACAGCTGTACCAAGAGACCCAGTACTTC CASTPGQLYQETQYF
TRBD1 TRBJ1-4 TRBV25-1 once TGTGCCAGCAGTGAATGGGGGACTGCAGGGGGAGATGAAAAACTGTTTTTT CASSEWGTAGGDEKLFF
TRBD2 TRBJ2-3 TRBV30 . TGTGCCTGGAGTAAACTAGCGGGAGGCCTCACAGATACGCAGTATTTT CAWSKLAGGLTDTQYF
TRBD1 TRBJ1-5 TRBV2 . TGTGCCAGCAGTTGGCAGGGGGCGTCCGAAGGCAATCAGCCCCAGCATTTT CASSWQGASEGNQPQHF
TRBD1 TRBJ2-5 TRBV5-1 . TGCGCCAGCAGCTTGACGCAGAACAGGGGGCTAGGGGAGACCCAGTACTTC CASSLTQNRGLGETQYF
. TRBJ1-1 TRBV7-2 . TGTGCCAGCAGCCCCCGGGGTGTTGAAGCTTTCTTT CASSPRGVEAFF
. TRBJ2-3 TRBV7-9 few TGTGCCAGCAGCCTCCCCTTTACAGATACGCAGTATTTT CASSLPFTDTQYF
. TRBJ2-7 TRBV11-1 . TGTGCCAGCAGCTTAGGTATCAACAGTGAACACTACGAGCAGTACTTC CASSLGINSEHYEQYF
. TRBJ2-2 TRBV12-5 . TGTGCTAGTGGTTTGGTACCAGGAGGGAGTTACACCGGGGAGCTGTTTTTT CASGLVPGGSYTGELFF
. TRBJ2-3 TRBV28 . TGTGCCAGCAGTATCAGGGGCGCAGATACGCAGTATTTT CASSIRGADTQYF
TRBD2 TRBJ2-3 TRBV27 . TGTGCCAGCAGTTTATCGGGTGGGGGACTAGGAGATACGCAGTATTTT CASSLSGGGLGDTQYF
. TRBJ1-1 TRBV30 . TGTGCCTGGAGTAGTGGTGGGCTAATAGGGGGAGCTTTCTTT CAWSSGGLIGGAFF
. TRBJ2-1 TRBV7-3 . TGTGCCAGCAGCTTACGAATCCCCCCTCACAATGAGCAGTTCTTC CASSLRIPPHNEQFF
. TRBJ2-7 TRBV7-9 . TGTGCCAGCAGCCTAGACAGGTCCTACGAGCAGTACTTC CASSLDRSYEQYF
TRBD1 TRBJ2-7 TRBV7-6 once TGTGCCAGCAGCTGGGGGACAGGGCGATCCTACGAGCAGTACTTC CASSWGTGRSYEQYF
TRBD1 TRBJ2-7 TRBV25-1 . TGTGCCAGCAGTGATCCAGGGGGCCCCACCTACGAGCAGTACTTC CASSDPGGPTYEQYF
. TRBJ2-7 TRBV30 . TGTGCCTGGAGCGAGGGACGACAGTCCGAGCAGTACTTC CAWSEGRQSEQYF
TRBD1 TRBJ2-7 TRBV7-9 . TGTGCCAGCAGCGAGGACAGGGGATCGGGCTCCTACGAGCAGTACTTC CASSEDRGSGSYEQYF
. TRBJ2-6 TRBV5-1 . TGCGCCAGCAGCTTGGGTAACGGGCTCAGCTCTGGGGCCAACGTCCTGACTTTC CASSLGNGLSSGANVLTF
TRBD2 TRBJ2-3 TRBV7-6 . TGTGCCAGCAGCCCCGGGACTAGCGGCACAGATACGCAGTATTTT CASSPGTSGTDTQYF
. TRBJ2-7 TRBV15 . TGTGCCACCAGCAGAGATCTCGGGAGTGACTCCTACGAGCAGTACTTC CATSRDLGSDSYEQYF
. TRBJ1-4 TRBV6-5 few TGTGCCAGCAGTACAGGCGGGGCAGGGGTTTGGGAACTGTTTTTT CASSTGGAGVWELFF
. TRBJ2-1 TRBV9 . TGTGCCAGCAGCGTAGATATGTGGGGTGAGCAGTTCTTC CASSVDMWGEQFF
TRBD1 TRBJ1-4 TRBV7-2 . TGTGCCAGCAGCTTAGTGACCGGGACAGACGAAAAACTGTTTTTT CASSLVTGTDEKLFF
TRBD1 TRBJ1-2 TRBV15 . TGTGCCACCAGCAGAGATCGAGACAGGGGATACTACACCTTC CATSRDRDRGYYTF
. TRBJ1-1 TRBV6-5 . TGTGCCAGCAGTTACTCCACCCACACTGAAGCTTTCTTT CASSYSTHTEAFF
TRBD2 TRBJ2-7 TRBV9 . TGTGCCAGCTCCGGGACTAGCGATTACGAGCAGTACTTC CASSGTSDYEQYF
. TRBJ1-4 TRBV19 few TGTGCCAGTAGTATAGGAGCTTACGGAGGTTGGGTTGAAAAACTGTTTTTT CASSIGAYGGWVEKLFF
. TRBJ2-5 TRBV7-2 once TGTGCCAGCAGCCCGAGGGGGAGCCAGGAGACCCAGTACTTC CASSPRGSQETQYF
TRBD1 TRBJ2-7 TRBV27 once TGTGCCAGCAGTTTACCCCCCGGGACAGGGCGCGAGCAGTACTTC CASSLPPGTGREQYF
. TRBJ2-1 TRBV27 . TGTGCCAGCAGTACCTTTGTGGGAGTGGACAATGAGCAGTTCTTC CASSTFVGVDNEQFF
. TRBJ2-1 TRBV6-1 . TGTGCCAGCAGCGCACGGGGGAACTCCTACAATGAGCAGTTCTTC CASSARGNSYNEQFF
. TRBJ1-2 TRBV5-6 once TGTGCCAGCAGCTTGGATTGGCGACTCCCCTATGGCTACACCTTC CASSLDWRLPYGYTF
. TRBJ2-1 TRBV19 . TGTGCCAGTAGTATAAGTACGGGCTCCTACAATGAGCAGTTCTTC CASSISTGSYNEQFF
. TRBJ2-3 TRBV7-3 . TGTGCCAGCAGCTTAAGTGGTCCTACGCAGTATTTT CASSLSGPTQYF
. TRBJ2-1 TRBV18 . TGTGCCAGCTCTACAGAAATCTCCTACAATGAGCAGTTCTTC CASSTEISYNEQFF
. TRBJ2-1 TRBV19 . TGTGCCAGTAGTAGTCGGGGGGCCGGGTACAATGAGCAGTTCTTC CASSSRGAGYNEQFF
. TRBJ2-2 TRBV11-3 few TGTGCCAGCAGCTTACTGCGGGGCGGGGAGCTGTTTTTT CASSLLRGGELFF
. TRBJ2-5 TRBV14 . TGTGCCAGCAGCCAAGTAACGACGGAGGGGGGAGAGACCCAGTACTTC CASSQVTTEGGETQYF
. TRBJ1-5 TRBV4-3 . TGCGCCAGCAGCCAAGATAGCAATCAGCCCCAGCATTTT CASSQDSNQPQHF
. TRBJ2-2 TRBV18 . TGTGCCAGCTCACCCACGCTCGGGGAGCTGTTTTTT CASSPTLGELFF
TRBD1 TRBJ2-7 TRBV30 . TGTGCCTGGCAAGGACAGGGCCTCTACGAGCAGTACTTC CAWQGQGLYEQYF
TRBD1 TRBJ2-3 TRBV27 . TGTGCCAGCAGTATGATGACAGGGGGCGGCGCAGATACGCAGTATTTT CASSMMTGGGADTQYF
. TRBJ2-1 TRBV14 . TGTGCCAGCAGCCAATTTAGGAACAATGAGCAGTTCTTC CASSQFRNNEQFF
. TRBJ2-5 TRBV7-9 . TGTGCCAGCAGCCCGCGGGGTGTACAAGAGACCCAGTACTTC CASSPRGVQETQYF
. TRBJ2-5 TRBV7-8 . TGTGCCAGCAGCTTAATGATCGATTTTAGGGGTGAAGAGACCCAGTACTTC CASSLMIDFRGEETQYF
. TRBJ1-1 TRBV4-1 . TGCGCCAGCAGCCCAATTCCCACGCTTGAGGGGAACACTGAAGCTTTCTTT CASSPIPTLEGNTEAFF